One and the same sample provided the 22 T cell receptor beta chains below, sequenced in a study of T cell responses to AZD1222 COVID-19 vaccine. Data came from immunoSEQ multiplex PCR; TCRdb stores just in-frame clones and leaves some out. Among 100,000 to 120,000 clones listed, roughly 89% were seen once. This specimen was peripheral blood, taken 28 days after the second AZD1222 dose. The source of these receptors is an adult who received the AZD1222 COVID-19 vaccine.

V gene TRBV19 combines with J gene TRBJ2-2, with 8 bases that match TRBD2. In germline, CDR1 is LNHDA, CDR2 SQIVND (reference sequence). With 7 bases clipped from V and 0 bases from J, the junction kept 10 bases outside the gene matches. There are 17 residues in the CDR3. CDR3 residues: CASIRPAGAANTGELFF. The CDR3 bases are TGTGCCAGTATTCGCCCAGCGGGGGCCGCGAACACCGGGGAGCTGTTTTTT.

This chain uses TRBV4-2 with TRBJ2-1, with 8 bases lining up with TRBD1. Germline CDR1 LGHNA, CDR2 YNFKEQ. The CDR3 is 17 residues long. V lost 1 base and J lost 0; bases outside the gene matches: 5. The CDR3 region is CASSQAGGFSSYNEQFF. The CDR3 nucleotides are TGTGCCAGCAGCCAAGCAGGGGGCTTTAGCTCCTACAATGAGCAGTTCTTC.

V usage is TRBV7-2 and J usage is TRBJ1-1; no firm D call. V lost 0 bases, J lost 0 bases, and 5 bases lay in between. This CDR3 has 14 amino acids. Germline CDR1 and CDR2: SGHTA and FQGNSA. The CDR3 DNA reads as TGTGCCAGCAGCTTAGCTTGGGTGAACACTGAAGCTTTCTTT. Its translation: CASSLAWVNTEAFF.

V usage is TRBV27 and J usage is TRBJ1-4; the D gene is possibly TRBD1 (6 bases). V lost 6 bases and J lost 7, with 18 bases in between. The CDR3 covers 15 residues. Per the germline V gene, CDR1 is MNHEY and CDR2 is SMNVEV (reference sequence). This CDR3 is CASRPRGGAGEKLFF. The DNA for the CDR3 is TGTGCCAGCAGACCCAGAGGGGGGGCAGGTGAAAAACTGTTTTTT.

V gene TRBV2 combines with J gene TRBJ1-5; weak D call: TRBD1 (5 bases). Trimming cost V 3 bases and J 0 bases, with 12 bases left between them. CDR1 is SNHLY and CDR2 is FYNNEI in the germline V gene. The CDR3 extends over 16 amino acids. CDR3 region: CASSEMGLDSNQPQHF. CDR3 in DNA: TGTGCCAGCAGTGAGATGGGGCTTGATAGCAATCAGCCCCAGCATTTT.

The chain is built from TRBV28 and TRBJ2-2; D may correspond to TRBD1 or TRBD2 (6 bases each). Deletions cut 4 bases from V and 3 bases from J, with 12 bases between. CDR1 MDHEN and CDR2 SYDVKM come from the germline V gene. This CDR3 contains 15 residues. CDR3 sequence reads: CASSYGGRYTGELFF. The CDR3, as DNA: TGTGCCAGCAGTTATGGGGGGCGCTACACCGGGGAGCTGTTTTTT.

The chain uses TRBV4-2 and TRBJ2-7; D is undetermined. The germline V gene has CDR1 LGHNA and CDR2 YNFKEQ. Trimming removed 1 base at V and 5 bases at J, with 18 bases between. The CDR3 length is 16 residues. The chain's CDR3 is CASSQVTRALPHEQYF. The CDR3 bases are TGTGCCAGCAGCCAAGTAACACGGGCCTTACCCCACGAGCAGTACTTC.

The genes are TRBV7-9 and TRBJ2-7, with unresolved D. The CDR3 covers 12 residues. Germline loops: CDR1 SEHNR, CDR2 FQNEAQ (reference sequence). The V gene lost 5 bases and the J gene lost 3 bases, with 8 bases spanning the gap. The CDR3 DNA is TGTGCCAGCAGCCCAGACATCTACGAGCAGTACTTC. Translating gives CASSPDIYEQYF.

This chain joins TRBV18 and TRBJ2-7; 7 bases fit TRBD1. Looked up from germline, CDR1 is KGHSH and CDR2 is LQKENI. CDR3 length: 13 amino acids. V was pared by 2 bases and J by 5 bases, with 3 bases of the junction left unmatched. CDR3 DNA: TGTGCCAGCTCACCAAACAGGGGTAACGAGCAGTACTTC. This codes for CASSPNRGNEQYF.

The chain couples TRBV19 to TRBJ2-1; 8 nucleotides align to TRBD2. Germline lookup yields CDR1 LNHDA and CDR2 SQIVND (reference sequence). The V and J ends lost 0 bases and 7 bases, in that order; junction bases with no gene match: 8. This CDR3 region has 16 residues. CDR3 nucleotides: TGTGCCAGTAGTATAGATCGGGGGGGTTTCAGAAATGAGCAGTTCTTC. Its protein is CASSIDRGGFRNEQFF.

This sequence joins TRBV19 and TRBJ1-3, with D uncertain. In germline, CDR1 is LNHDA, CDR2 SQIVND (reference sequence). Trimming cost V 8 bases and J 3 bases, with 11 bases left between them. CDR3 length: 13 residues. In DNA, the CDR3 is TGTGCCAGTGCCCGGGGTTTTGGAAACACCATATATTTT. Translating gives CASARGFGNTIYF.

The genes are TRBV9 and TRBJ1-1, with D tentatively TRBD1 (6 bases). Germline CDR1 reads SGDLS; CDR2 reads YYNGEE. V was cut by 3 bases and J by 2 bases, with 11 bases left in between. The CDR3 extends over 14 amino acids. CDR3 nucleotides: TGTGCCAGCAGCGGACCGGACAGTAACACTGAAGCTTTCTTT. Residues: CASSGPDSNTEAFF.

V gene TRBV11-2 combines with J gene TRBJ1-1, with 10 bases matching TRBD1. There are 18 residues in the CDR3. CDR1 and CDR2 from the germline V gene are SGHAT and FQNNGV. With 6 bases clipped from V and 0 bases from J, the junction kept 13 bases outside the gene matches. This chain's CDR3 is CASRPGSGTGEMNTEAFF. The DNA for the CDR3 is TGTGCCAGCAGACCAGGCTCCGGGACAGGGGAAATGAACACTGAAGCTTTCTTT.

The chain carries TRBV27 and TRBJ2-3; 10 nucleotides line up with TRBD2. The J segment lost 8 bases and the V segment lost 4 bases, leaving 9 bases of the junction unmatched. This CDR3 has 15 residues. Germline V gene sequence: CDR1 MNHEY, CDR2 SMNVEV (reference sequence). CDR3 in amino acids: CASSSGAGGKGTQYF. The CDR3 nucleotides are TGTGCCAGCAGTTCCGGAGCGGGGGGGAAGGGTACGCAGTATTTT.

This chain links TRBV12-3 or TRBV12-4 with TRBJ1-1, with 7 bases identical to TRBD1. With V trimmed by 3 bases and J by 11 bases, 3 bases remained unmatched. This CDR3 contains 11 residues. This CDR3 reads CASSFGTAAFF. The CDR3 coding sequence is TGTGCCAGCAGTTTCGGGACAGCCGCTTTCTTT.

The J gene is TRBJ1-3, the V gene TRBV19, with D hard to call. The V end was cut by 1 base, the J end by 0 bases, with 10 bases between. Germline V CDR1 and CDR2: LNHDA, SQIVND (reference sequence). This CDR3 is 16 amino acids long. The CDR3 DNA reads as TGTGCCAGTAGTATAGTTGCCGGGAGCTCTGGAAACACCATATATTTT. It yields the protein CASSIVAGSSGNTIYF.

The genes are TRBV29-1 and TRBJ2-2; no reliable D call. The CDR3 length is 12 residues. V dropped 4 bases and J dropped 6 bases, with 9 bases sitting between them. Looked up from germline, CDR1 is SQVTM and CDR2 is ANQGSEA. This chain's CDR3 is CSVAPAAGELFF. The CDR3 region has the DNA TGCAGCGTTGCCCCTGCGGCCGGGGAGCTGTTTTTT.

This chain joins TRBV7-2 and TRBJ1-6, with 7 bases matching TRBD1. Germline V gene data show CDR1 as SGHTA and CDR2 as FQGNSA. V gave up 3 bases and J gave up 5 bases; unmatched junction bases: 7. The CDR3 loop spans 16 amino acids. CDR3: CASSFMTGQDNSPLHF. The DNA of the CDR3 is TGTGCCAGCAGCTTCATGACAGGGCAGGATAATTCACCCCTCCACTTT.

V and J are TRBV4-1 and TRBJ1-2, with 8 nucleotides matching TRBD1. The CDR3 extends over 16 amino acids. Germline-derived CDR1 and CDR2 are MGHRA and YSYEKL. J was trimmed by 4 bases and V by 1 base; bases with no gene match: 8. CDR3 amino acids: CASSQGGAGGSYGYTF. The CDR3 DNA reads as TGCGCCAGCAGCCAAGGAGGAGCAGGGGGCAGCTATGGCTACACCTTC.

The chain is built from TRBV18 and TRBJ1-1; no clear D. Germline V lookup: CDR1 KGHSH, CDR2 LQKENI. Trimming stripped 4 bases from V and 2 bases from J, with 17 bases between. This CDR3 spans 16 amino acids. CDR3 DNA: TGTGCCAGCTCACTTAATTGGTACAGTCTAAACACTGAAGCTTTCTTT. Translating it yields CASSLNWYSLNTEAFF.

This chain uses TRBV27 with TRBJ1-2; TRBD1 aligns across 7 bases. There are 14 residues in the CDR3. V dropped 2 bases and J dropped 4; count of bases not matched to a gene: 4. Germline lookup yields CDR1 MNHEY and CDR2 SMNVEV (reference sequence). CDR3: CASSLRGQIYGYTF. DNA for the CDR3: TGTGCCAGCAGTTTAAGGGGACAGATCTATGGCTACACCTTC.

The chain has TRBV6-2 or TRBV6-3 and TRBJ2-1; a possible D gene is TRBD1 (5 bases). Germline V gives CDR1 MNHEY, CDR2 SVGEGT. V was trimmed by 2 bases and J by 6 bases, leaving 14 bases between them. The CDR3 has 15 amino acids. The CDR3 DNA reads TGTGCCAGCAGTTACGGGGCCCTCCGGATCAATGAGCAGTTCTTC. This translates into CASSYGALRINEQFF.